This TCR beta chain was recovered during a study of blood T cell repertoires in COVID-19. Germline CDR1 is SGHRS and CDR2 is YFSETQ. There are 15 residues in the CDR3. Trimming cost V 1 base and J 2 bases; bases outside gene matches: 3. The data were produced by immunoSEQ multiplex PCR, yet TCRdb's version contains in-frame clones alone and is incomplete. The sample yields approximately 210,000 clones, 81% seen once. This TCR was sampled from a woman in her fifties or sixties with acute COVID-19. Sequencing was done on a sample of PBMCs or T cells enriched from blood (not recorded which). The rearrangement links TRBV5-1 to TRBJ2-5, with 9 bases fitting TRBD1. The CDR3 loop is CASSLTGGTQETQYF. The CDR3 nucleotides read TGCGCCAGCAGCTTGACAGGGGGCACACAAGAGACCCAGTACTTC.